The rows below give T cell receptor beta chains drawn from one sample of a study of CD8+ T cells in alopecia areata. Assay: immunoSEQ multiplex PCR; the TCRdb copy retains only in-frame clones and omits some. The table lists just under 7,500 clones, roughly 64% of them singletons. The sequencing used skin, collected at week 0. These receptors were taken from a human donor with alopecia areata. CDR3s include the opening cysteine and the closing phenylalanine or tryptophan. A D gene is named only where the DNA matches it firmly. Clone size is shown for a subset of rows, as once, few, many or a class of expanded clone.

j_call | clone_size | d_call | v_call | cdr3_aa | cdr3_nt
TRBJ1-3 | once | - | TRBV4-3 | CASSQSIAGTRNTIYF | TGCGCCAGCAGCCAAAGTATCGCCGGGACAAGAAACACCATATATTTT
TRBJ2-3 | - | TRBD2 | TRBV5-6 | CASSLASGRGSTDTQYF | TGTGCCAGCAGCTTGGCTAGCGGGAGGGGCAGCACAGATACGCAGTATTTT
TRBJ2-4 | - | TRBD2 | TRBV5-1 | CASSLDAGVQYF | TGCGCCAGCAGCTTGGACGCGGGAGTTCAGTACTTC
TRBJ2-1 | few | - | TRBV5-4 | CASSLGTGTYNEQFF | TGTGCCAGCAGCTTGGGTACTGGAACCTACAATGAGCAGTTCTTC
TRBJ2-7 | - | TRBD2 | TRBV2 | CASRGTTSGRTVEQYF | TGTGCCAGCAGAGGAACGACTAGCGGGAGGACAGTCGAGCAGTACTTC
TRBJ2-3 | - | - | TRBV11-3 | CASSHPSGPESTDTQYF | TGTGCCAGCAGCCATCCGAGCGGTCCCGAAAGCACAGATACGCAGTATTTT
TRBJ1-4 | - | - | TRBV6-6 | CASSYMIRVGEKLFF | TGTGCCAGCAGTTACATGATCAGGGTCGGGGAAAAACTGTTTTTT
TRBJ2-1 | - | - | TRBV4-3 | CASSQDDYNEQFF | TGCGCCAGCAGCCAAGATGACTACAATGAGCAGTTCTTC
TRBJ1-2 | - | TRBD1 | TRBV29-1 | CSVEDRATGGIGGYTF | TGCAGCGTTGAAGATCGGGCGACAGGGGGAATAGGAGGCTACACCTTC
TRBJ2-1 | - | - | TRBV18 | CASLGGAEQFF | TGTGCCAGCCTTGGGGGAGCTGAGCAGTTCTTC
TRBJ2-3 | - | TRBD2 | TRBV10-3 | CAISKAGGSADTQYF | TGTGCCATCAGCAAAGCGGGGGGGTCGGCAGATACGCAGTATTTT
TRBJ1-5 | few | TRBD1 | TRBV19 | CASRGYIRGPRNQPQHF | TGTGCCAGTAGGGGATACATCAGGGGGCCGCGCAATCAGCCCCAGCATTTT
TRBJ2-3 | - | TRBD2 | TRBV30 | CAWSRVRTSGGFTDTQYF | TGTGCCTGGAGTCGAGTTCGGACTAGCGGGGGGTTCACAGATACGCAGTATTTT
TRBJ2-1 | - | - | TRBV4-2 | CASSQDPGLGQFF | TGTGCCAGCAGCCAAGATCCGGGCTTGGGGCAGTTCTTC
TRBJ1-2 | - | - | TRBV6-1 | CASSEVTDTYGYTF | TGTGCCAGCAGTGAAGTTACAGATACCTATGGCTACACCTTC
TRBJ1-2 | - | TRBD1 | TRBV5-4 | CATNRGGSYGYTF | TGTGCCACAAACAGGGGAGGAAGCTATGGCTACACCTTC
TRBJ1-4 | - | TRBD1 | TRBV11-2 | CASSFGTGVKEKLFF | TGTGCCAGCAGCTTCGGGACAGGGGTAAAAGAAAAACTGTTTTTT
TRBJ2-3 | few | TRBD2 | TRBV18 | CASSPPWGQAGGLRPDTQYF | TGTGCCAGCTCACCGCCCTGGGGGCAGGCGGGAGGGCTTCGACCAGATACGCAGTATTTT
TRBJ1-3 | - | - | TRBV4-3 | CASSHTQGSGNTIYF | TGCGCCAGCAGCCATACTCAGGGGTCCGGAAACACCATATATTTT
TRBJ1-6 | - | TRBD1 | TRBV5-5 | CASSLSRGDSPLHF | TGTGCCAGCAGCTTATCCAGGGGGGATTCACCCCTCCACTTT
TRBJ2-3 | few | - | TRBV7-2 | CASSLDFQTDTQYF | TGTGCCAGCAGCTTAGATTTTCAGACAGATACGCAGTATTTT
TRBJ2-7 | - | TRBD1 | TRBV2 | CASRAGTGVYEQYF | TGTGCCAGCAGAGCCGGGACAGGGGTCTACGAGCAGTACTTC
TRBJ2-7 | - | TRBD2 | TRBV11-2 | CASSFRTSEASYEQYF | TGTGCCAGCAGCTTCCGGACTAGCGAGGCCTCCTACGAGCAGTACTTC
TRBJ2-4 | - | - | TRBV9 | CASSPWAGAKNIQYF | TGTGCCAGCAGCCCGTGGGCGGGAGCCAAAAACATTCAGTACTTC
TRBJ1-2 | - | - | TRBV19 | CASSPGAQNYGYTF | TGTGCCAGTAGTCCGGGGGCGCAAAACTATGGCTACACCTTC
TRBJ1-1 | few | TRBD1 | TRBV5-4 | CASRSGQLGEAFF | TGTGCCAGCAGGTCGGGACAGTTAGGGGAAGCTTTCTTT